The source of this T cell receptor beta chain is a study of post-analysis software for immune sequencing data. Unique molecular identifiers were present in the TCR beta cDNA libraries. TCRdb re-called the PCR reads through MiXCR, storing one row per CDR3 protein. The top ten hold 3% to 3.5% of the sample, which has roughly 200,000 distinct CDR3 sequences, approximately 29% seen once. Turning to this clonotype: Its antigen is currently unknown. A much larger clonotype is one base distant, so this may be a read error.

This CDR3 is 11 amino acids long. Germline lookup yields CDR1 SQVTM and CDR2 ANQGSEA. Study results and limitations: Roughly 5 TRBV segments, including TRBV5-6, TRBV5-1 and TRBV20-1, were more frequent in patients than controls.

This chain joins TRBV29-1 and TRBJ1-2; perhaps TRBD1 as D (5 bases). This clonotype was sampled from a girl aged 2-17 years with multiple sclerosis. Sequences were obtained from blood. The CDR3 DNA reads TGCAGCGTTAGGACAAACTATGGCCACACCTTC. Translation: CSVRTNYGHTF. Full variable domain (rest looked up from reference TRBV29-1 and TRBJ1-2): SAVISQKPSRDICQRGTSLTIQCQVDSQVTMMFWYRQQPGQSLTLIATANQGSEATYESGFVIDKFPISRPNLTFSTLTVSNMSPEDSSIYLCSVRTNYGHTFGSGTRLTVV.